This TCR beta chain derives from a study of T cells in Graves' hyperthyroidism and ophthalmopathy. In its sample, this clonotype was seen many times. Trimming removed 4 bases at V and 2 bases at J, with 12 bases between. In germline, CDR1 is DFQATT, CDR2 SNEGSKA (reference sequence). CDR3 size: 13 residues. The source material, RNA transcripts, was used to amplify TCR beta CDR3 regions. The HTBI primer set was used in a first-round RT-PCR of the TCR CDR3. TCRdb re-derived calls from the multiplex PCR reads in MiXCR, one entry per CDR3 protein. The sample shows 410,000 or so distinct CDR3 sequences, roughly 14% of them seen only once.

The sequencing sample was made of blood. The chain uses TRBV20-1 and TRBJ2-7; perhaps D is TRBD1 or TRBD2 (5 bases each). The sequence derives from a man aged 18 to 29 with Graves' ophthalmopathy. The CDR3 region has the DNA TGCAGTGCTAACCGGGACGGGCCCTACGAGCAGTACTTC. Its protein product is CSANRDGPYEQYF.